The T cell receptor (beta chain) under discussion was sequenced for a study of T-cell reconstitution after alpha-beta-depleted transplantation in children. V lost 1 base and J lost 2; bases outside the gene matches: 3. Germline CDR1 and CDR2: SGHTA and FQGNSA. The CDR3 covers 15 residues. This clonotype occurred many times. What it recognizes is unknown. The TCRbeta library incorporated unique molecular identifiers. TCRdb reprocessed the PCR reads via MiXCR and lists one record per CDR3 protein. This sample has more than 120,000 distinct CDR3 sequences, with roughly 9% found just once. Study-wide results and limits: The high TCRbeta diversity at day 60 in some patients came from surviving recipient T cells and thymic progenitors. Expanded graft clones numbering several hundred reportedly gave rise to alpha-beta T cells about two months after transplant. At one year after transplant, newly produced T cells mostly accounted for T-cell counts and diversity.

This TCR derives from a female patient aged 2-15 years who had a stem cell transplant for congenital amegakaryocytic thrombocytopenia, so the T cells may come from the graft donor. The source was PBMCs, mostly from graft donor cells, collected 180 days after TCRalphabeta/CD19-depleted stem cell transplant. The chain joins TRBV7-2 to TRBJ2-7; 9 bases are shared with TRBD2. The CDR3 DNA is TGTGCCAGCAGCTTAGTAGCGGGAGTTACCTACGAGCAGTACTTC. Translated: CASSLVAGVTYEQYF.